The 30 T cell receptor beta chains in this list originate from one sample, sequenced in a study of regulatory dendritic cells for organ transplantation. The protocol was immunoSEQ multiplex PCR, while the TCRdb copy is restricted to in-frame clones and leaves out a portion. The repertoire holds 15,000 to 20,000 clones, with roughly four fifths as singletons. Antigens for these TCRs are unknown. Allogeneic regulatory or mature dendritic cells were co-cultured for about 5 days with CFSE-labeled sorted T cells at 1:10. The sequenced sample was memory CD4+ T cells from blood cultured with regulatory dendritic cells. This sample's subset: CD45RO+ memory T cells. These receptor sequences come from a human donor in good health.

The chain combines TRBV11-1 with TRBJ1-1, with 9 bases aligning to TRBD1. This CDR3 spans 13 amino acids. Unmatched junction bases numbered 2, after V lost 3 bases and J lost 6 bases. In germline, CDR1 is SGHAT, CDR2 FQDESV (reference sequence). The CDR3 loop reads CASSLDRGAEAFF. The CDR3 DNA sequence: TGTGCCAGCAGCTTGGACAGGGGCGCTGAAGCTTTCTTT.

This chain joins TRBV4-1 and TRBJ1-5; D is undetermined. This CDR3 spans 13 amino acids. Germline CDR1 and CDR2: MGHRA and YSYEKL. Trimming removed 0 bases at V and 7 bases at J, with 7 bases between. The CDR3 protein is CASSQDLGQPQHF. The CDR3 nucleotides read TGCGCCAGCAGCCAAGACCTTGGGCAGCCCCAGCATTTT.

The J gene is TRBJ2-3, the V gene TRBV6-7, with D unresolved. TRBV6-7 is placed among ORFs of uncertain function. The CDR3 covers 14 residues. Trimming pared 8 bases from V and 0 bases from J, leaving 12 bases between. The CDR3 DNA is TGTGCCAGCCCCTTTCTCTCTAGCACAGATACGCAGTATTTT. Translating gives CASPFLSSTDTQYF.

The chain combines TRBV6-5 with TRBJ2-7; D is unresolved. Germline CDR1 is MNHEY and CDR2 is SVGAGI. V gave up 5 bases and J gave up 3 bases, with 14 bases separating them. This CDR3 has 14 amino acids. The CDR3 DNA reads as TGTGCCAGCAGTCGGGTAGCAGACGGCTACGAGCAGTACTTC. Its protein is CASSRVADGYEQYF.

CDR3 in amino acids: CASINQGYTEAFF. In DNA form, the CDR3 reads TGTGCCAGCATAAATCAGGGGTACACTGAAGCTTTCTTT. The gene calls are TRBV7-8 and TRBJ1-1; D may be TRBD1 (6 bases). This CDR3 is built from 13 residues. V lost 7 bases to trimming and J lost 3 bases, with 12 bases between them. Germline values: CDR1 SGHVS, CDR2 FQNEAQ.

This clone has a single count. This rearrangement joins TRBV9 to TRBJ2-3; D is perhaps TRBD1 (5 bases). Germline CDR1 is SGDLS and CDR2 is YYNGEE. The CDR3 runs 16 residues. V dropped 4 bases and J dropped 1 base, with 16 bases sitting between them. The CDR3: CASSPDTDGRTDTQYF. The DNA for the CDR3 is TGTGCCAGCAGCCCGGACACGGACGGCCGCACAGATACGCAGTATTTT.

V is TRBV7-2 and J is TRBJ1-2; maybe TRBD1 (6 bases). Germline CDR1 is SGHTA and CDR2 is FQGNSA. The CDR3 contains 14 residues. Deletions cut 3 bases from V and 4 bases from J, with 12 bases between. This chain's CDR3 is CASSLDSGSYGYTF. The CDR3 DNA sequence: TGTGCCAGCAGCTTGGACAGCGGAAGCTATGGCTACACCTTC.

This chain uses TRBV30 with TRBJ2-7, with 8 nucleotides matching TRBD1. V gave up 0 bases and J gave up 3 bases; unmatched junction bases: 4. The CDR3 is 14 amino acids. CDR1 is GTSNPN and CDR2 is SVGIG in the germline V gene (reference sequence). The CDR3 DNA follows: TGTGCCTGGAGTGTACAGGGGGGCGGCTACGAGCAGTACTTC. Encoded protein: CAWSVQGGGYEQYF.

The V call is TRBV7-6, the J call TRBJ2-6, with D perhaps TRBD2 (6 bases). Trimming removed 0 bases from V and 2 bases from J, with 11 bases in between. Germline-derived CDR1 and CDR2 are SGHVS and FNYEAQ. The CDR3 totals 17 residues. Here the CDR3 reads CASSLAPGGAGANVLTF. In nucleotides, the CDR3 is TGTGCCAGCAGCTTAGCGCCCGGCGGGGCTGGGGCCAACGTCCTGACTTTC. Full variable domain (outside the CDR3, taken from reference TRBV7-6 and TRBJ2-6): GAGVSQSPRYKVTKRGQDVALRCDPISGHVSLYWYRQALGQGPEFLTYFNYEAQQDKSGLPNDRFSAERPEGSISTLTIQRTEQRDSAMYRCASSLAPGGAGANVLTFGAGSRLTVL.

This chain links TRBV7-2 with TRBJ2-2; 11 bases agree with TRBD2. With 5 bases clipped from V and 5 bases from J, the junction kept 16 bases outside the gene matches. This CDR3 has 19 residues. Per the germline V gene, CDR1 is SGHTA and CDR2 is FQGNSA. Here the CDR3 reads CASSPSGLAGGPRTGELFF. CDR3 nucleotide sequence: TGTGCCAGCAGCCCCTCCGGCCTAGCGGGGGGCCCTAGGACCGGGGAGCTGTTTTTT.

The chain links TRBV11-3 to TRBJ2-1, with D perhaps matching TRBD2 (5 bases). With 5 bases removed from V and 8 bases from J, the gap between germline ends came to 22 bases. The V gene's germline CDR1 is SGHNT and CDR2 YENEEA. The CDR3 totals 16 residues. This CDR3 reads CASSPQLSGLKDEQFF. Here the CDR3 DNA reads TGTGCCAGCAGCCCTCAATTGAGCGGTTTAAAGGATGAGCAGTTCTTC.

This rearrangement joins TRBV30 to TRBJ1-6; 9 nucleotides align to TRBD1. With 2 bases clipped from V and 10 bases from J, the junction kept 6 bases outside the gene matches. CDR1 and CDR2 from the germline V gene are GTSNPN and SVGIG (reference sequence). This CDR3 contains 14 residues. For the CDR3, the DNA is TGTGCCTGGAGTACAGGGGGCGTACGATCACCCCTCCACTTT. Amino acids: CAWSTGGVRSPLHF.

This clone showed up just a few times. CDR3 in amino acids: CASSYRGQNIQYF. CDR3 nucleotides: TGTGCCAGCAGCTACAGGGGGCAAAACATTCAGTACTTC. The rearrangement uses TRBV7-2 and TRBJ2-4; 9 bases agree with TRBD1. Losses at the gene ends were 4 bases for V and 5 bases for J; bases not matched to a gene: 0. This CDR3 has 13 amino acids. CDR1 SGHTA and CDR2 FQGNSA come from the germline V gene.

The rearrangement links TRBV7-2 to TRBJ2-7; tentative D call: TRBD2 (6 bases). Germline V gene sequence: CDR1 SGHTA, CDR2 FQGNSA. This CDR3 spans 14 amino acids. V lost 5 bases, J lost 3 bases, and 14 bases lay in between. The DNA of the CDR3 is TGTGCCAGCAGCCCTGGACTGGGACTCTACGAGCAGTACTTC. This gives the protein CASSPGLGLYEQYF.

This chain links TRBV7-3 with TRBJ1-1; TRBD1 agrees at 8 bases. Germline assignment: CDR1 SGHTA and CDR2 FQGTGA. V shed 4 bases, J shed 3 bases, and the junction held 4 bases outside the gene matches. The CDR3 contains 14 residues. CDR3 residues: CASSSGQGHTEAFF. The CDR3, as DNA: TGTGCCAGCAGCTCCGGACAGGGTCACACTGAAGCTTTCTTT.

The genes are TRBV30 and TRBJ1-2; tentatively, D is TRBD1 (5 bases). The CDR3 runs to 13 residues. The germline V and J ends were trimmed by 0 bases and 6 bases, with 11 bases remaining between them. Germline values: CDR1 GTSNPN, CDR2 SVGIG (reference sequence). The DNA of the CDR3 is TGTGCCTGGAGTGTACTGGCAGGGAATGGCTACACCTTC. The encoded protein is CAWSVLAGNGYTF.

The V and J genes are TRBV6-6 and TRBJ2-3, with a tentative D call TRBD2 (7 bases). V lost 7 bases and J lost 3, with 20 bases in between. The germline V gene encodes CDR1 MNHNY and CDR2 SVGAGI (reference sequence). CDR3 length equals 16 residues. In DNA form, the CDR3 reads TGTGCCAGCAATCCACGGGGGGCAGGGCAAACAGATACGCAGTATTTT. Translation: CASNPRGAGQTDTQYF.

This clone was detected a few times. The V call is TRBV10-3, the J call TRBJ2-7, with unresolved D. The V end lost 6 bases, the J end lost 5 bases, and 11 bases lay between the germline ends. The germline V gene encodes CDR1 ENHRY and CDR2 SYGVKD. The CDR3 loop spans 12 amino acids. Written as DNA, the CDR3 is TGTGCCATCAGAGCAAGTTTGGACGAGCAGTACTTC. This encodes CAIRASLDEQYF.

The sample holds a few counts of this clone. The chain combines TRBV5-1 with TRBJ1-1, with 8 bases that match TRBD1. The CDR3 has 14 amino acids. J was trimmed by 3 bases and V by 3 bases; bases with no gene match: 4. Germline V gene sequence: CDR1 SGHRS, CDR2 YFSETQ. The CDR3 DNA follows: TGCGCCAGCAGCTCCATGACAGGGGACACTGAAGCTTTCTTT. Its protein is CASSSMTGDTEAFF.

This clone was counted only a few times. The chain has TRBV2 and TRBJ1-5, with 7 bases fitting TRBD1. The CDR3 runs 15 residues. Per germline, CDR1 SNHLY and CDR2 FYNNEI. V gave up 3 bases and J gave up 0 bases; unmatched junction bases: 2. The CDR3 DNA follows: TGTGCCAGCAGTGAGGGGACAGTTAGCAATCAGCCCCAGCATTTT. It translates to CASSEGTVSNQPQHF.

The chain employs TRBV7-2 and TRBJ2-3; TRBD1 or TRBD2 may be the D gene (6 bases each). The CDR3 spans 16 residues. Trimming took 1 base from V and 1 from J, leaving 12 bases between them. Germline values: CDR1 SGHTA, CDR2 FQGNSA. CDR3 nucleotide sequence: TGTGCCAGCAGCTTAGGGACGGGGGCAGGCACAGATACGCAGTATTTT. This gives the protein CASSLGTGAGTDTQYF.

The CDR3 coding sequence is TGTGCCAGCAGTTACGTGCAGGGGATTGGAAATGAAAAACTGTTTTTT. This encodes CASSYVQGIGNEKLFF. This sequence joins TRBV6-6 and TRBJ1-4, with D perhaps matching TRBD1 (6 bases). Looked up from germline, CDR1 is MNHNY and CDR2 is SVGAGI (reference sequence). The CDR3 length is 16 residues. With 2 bases removed from V and 5 bases from J, the gap between germline ends came to 15 bases.

This chain links TRBV5-1 with TRBJ2-1, with 10 nucleotides matching TRBD2. The CDR3 runs to 14 residues. After removal of 7 bases from V and 6 bases from J, the junction contained 7 bases not matched to a gene. Germline V gene data show CDR1 as SGHRS and CDR2 as YFSETQ. DNA of the CDR3: TGCGCCAGCGGGCCACTAGCGGGGTTCAATGAGCAGTTCTTC. The encoded protein is CASGPLAGFNEQFF.

This clone was seen once. The rearrangement joins TRBV27 to TRBJ2-1; 12 bases fit TRBD2. Per germline, CDR1 MNHEY and CDR2 SMNVEV (reference sequence). This CDR3 region has 15 residues. With 8 bases clipped from V and 7 bases from J, the junction kept 9 bases outside the gene matches. CDR3 protein: CASYSSGRESNEQFF. CDR3 DNA sequence: TGTGCCAGCTACTCTAGCGGGAGGGAAAGTAATGAGCAGTTCTTC.

This chain uses TRBV7-9 with TRBJ2-1; TRBD2 matches 9 bases. In germline, CDR1 is SEHNR, CDR2 FQNEAQ (reference sequence). V shed 5 bases, J shed 11 bases, and the junction held 16 bases outside the gene matches. This CDR3 has 16 amino acids. The CDR3 bases are TGTGCCAGCAGCGACGGGACTAGCCCCTATGGGGATCAGCAGTTCTTC. It codes for CASSDGTSPYGDQQFF. Full variable domain (rest looked up from reference TRBV7-9 and TRBJ2-1): DTGVSQNPRHKITKRGQNVTFRCDPISEHNRLYWYRQTLGQGPEFLTYFQNEAQLEKSRLLSDRFSAERPKGSFSTLEIQRTEQGDSAMYLCASSDGTSPYGDQQFFGPGTRLTVL.

This clone is medium-sized within its sample. V gene TRBV14 combines with J gene TRBJ1-1; D gene ambiguous. Per germline, CDR1 SGHDN and CDR2 FVKESK. The V gene lost 4 bases and the J gene lost 6 bases, with 18 bases spanning the gap. The CDR3 covers 15 residues. The CDR3: CASSPPTYSGPEAFF. In DNA form, the CDR3 reads TGTGCCAGCAGCCCACCAACCTATTCTGGGCCTGAAGCTTTCTTT. Full variable domain (rest looked up from reference TRBV14 and TRBJ1-1): EAGVTQFPSHSVIEKGQTVTLRCDPISGHDNLYWYRRVMGKEIKFLLHFVKESKQDESGMPNNRFLAERTGGTYSTLKVQPAELEDSGVYFCASSPPTYSGPEAFFGQGTRLTVV.

J is TRBJ2-1 and V is TRBV28; no clear D. The CDR3 contains 16 residues. Trimming pared 5 bases from V and 0 bases from J, leaving 14 bases between. Germline CDR1 reads MDHEN; CDR2 reads SYDVKM. The CDR3 DNA reads TGTGCCAGCAGTATTATCCCCATTCGCTCCTACAATGAGCAGTTCTTC. This translates into CASSIIPIRSYNEQFF.

This clone was recorded a few times. V is TRBV2 and J is TRBJ2-2, with D perhaps TRBD1 (5 bases). Per germline, CDR1 SNHLY and CDR2 FYNNEI. The CDR3 is made up of 15 amino acids. V was pared by 2 bases and J by 4 bases, with 11 bases between. The CDR3 region has the DNA TGTGCCAGCAGTGAAATCAGGGTAGCCACCGGGGAGCTGTTTTTT. The encoded protein is CASSEIRVATGELFF.

This chain uses TRBV9 with TRBJ2-6; the D gene is possibly TRBD1 (6 bases). V was cut by 2 bases and J by 3 bases, with 12 bases left in between. Germline CDR1 is SGDLS and CDR2 is YYNGEE. There are 16 residues in the CDR3. The CDR3 nucleotides are TGTGCCAGCAGCGTTTCCCCAGGGGTTGGGGCCAACGTCCTGACTTTC. This sequence encodes CASSVSPGVGANVLTF.

This chain uses TRBV5-1 with TRBJ1-2; D remains ambiguous. Per germline, CDR1 SGHRS and CDR2 YFSETQ. The CDR3 is 13 amino acids. Deletions cut 0 bases from V and 4 bases from J, with 7 bases between. This CDR3 reads CASSLAEAYGYTF. The CDR3 region has the DNA TGCGCCAGCAGCTTGGCCGAGGCCTATGGCTACACCTTC.